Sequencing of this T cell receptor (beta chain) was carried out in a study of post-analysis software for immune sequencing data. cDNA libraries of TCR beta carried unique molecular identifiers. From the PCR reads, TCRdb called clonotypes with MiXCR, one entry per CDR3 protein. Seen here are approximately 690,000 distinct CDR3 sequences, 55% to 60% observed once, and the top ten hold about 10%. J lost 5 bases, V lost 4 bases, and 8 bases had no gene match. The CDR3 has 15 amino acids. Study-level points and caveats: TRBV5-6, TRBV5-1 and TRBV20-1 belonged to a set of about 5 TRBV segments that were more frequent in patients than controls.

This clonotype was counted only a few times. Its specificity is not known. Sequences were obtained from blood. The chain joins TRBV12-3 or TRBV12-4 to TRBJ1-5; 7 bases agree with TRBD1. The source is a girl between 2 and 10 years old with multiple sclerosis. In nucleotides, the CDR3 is TGTGCCAGCAGTTCTCAAAGGACAGGAGATCAGCCCCAGCATTTT. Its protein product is CASSSQRTGDQPQHF.